This T cell receptor beta chain appears in the sequencing data of a study of CDR3 diversity in severe acne. Germline lookup yields CDR1 LNHNV and CDR2 YYDKDF (reference sequence). The CDR3 length is 15 residues. V was shortened by 0 bases and J by 10 bases, with 13 bases between the two germline ends. This clonotype was seen at least ten times. MiXCR was run by TCRdb on the PCR reads, yielding one entry per CDR3 protein. The table has around 100,000 distinct CDR3 sequences, about half seen once. The chain recombines TRBV15 with TRBJ1-6; maybe TRBD1 (5 bases). The source material was blood. The TCR was taken from a male donor with acne. The CDR3 bases are TGTGCCACCAGCAGAGATCCGGGGACGGGCTCACCCCTCCACTTT. Protein sequence: CATSRDPGTGSPLHF.